Detailed here is one T cell receptor beta chain. Its target is not known. Cells designated naive CD8 were CD45RO-negative and were positively selected for CCR7, with terminally differentiated effector memory CD45RA+ cells excluded. The healthy adult donors were HIV-negative and reported no recent acute infections or vaccinations. These data originate in a study of shared clonotypes between healthy human individuals. General study findings and limits: Generally, naive subsets (rather than memory subsets) showed larger estimated richness.

The V end was cut by 1 base, the J end by 0 bases, with 7 bases between. This CDR3 comprises 15 residues. In germline, CDR1 is SEHNR, CDR2 FQNEAQ (reference sequence). Assay execution took place at the deep level. Repertoires were generated with immunoSEQ multiplex PCR, while TCRdb's copy carries only in-frame clones and drops some. The sample carries hundreds of thousands of clones, 95% to 96% recorded once. Sequencing was done on a sample of naive CD8+ T cells sorted from blood. The gene calls are TRBV7-9 and TRBJ2-1, with a tentative D call TRBD2 (5 bases). This receptor was obtained from a woman in her twenties or thirties in good health. This CDR3 is CASSLVGGSYNEQFF. CDR3 in DNA: TGTGCCAGCAGCTTAGTTGGAGGCTCCTACAATGAGCAGTTCTTC.